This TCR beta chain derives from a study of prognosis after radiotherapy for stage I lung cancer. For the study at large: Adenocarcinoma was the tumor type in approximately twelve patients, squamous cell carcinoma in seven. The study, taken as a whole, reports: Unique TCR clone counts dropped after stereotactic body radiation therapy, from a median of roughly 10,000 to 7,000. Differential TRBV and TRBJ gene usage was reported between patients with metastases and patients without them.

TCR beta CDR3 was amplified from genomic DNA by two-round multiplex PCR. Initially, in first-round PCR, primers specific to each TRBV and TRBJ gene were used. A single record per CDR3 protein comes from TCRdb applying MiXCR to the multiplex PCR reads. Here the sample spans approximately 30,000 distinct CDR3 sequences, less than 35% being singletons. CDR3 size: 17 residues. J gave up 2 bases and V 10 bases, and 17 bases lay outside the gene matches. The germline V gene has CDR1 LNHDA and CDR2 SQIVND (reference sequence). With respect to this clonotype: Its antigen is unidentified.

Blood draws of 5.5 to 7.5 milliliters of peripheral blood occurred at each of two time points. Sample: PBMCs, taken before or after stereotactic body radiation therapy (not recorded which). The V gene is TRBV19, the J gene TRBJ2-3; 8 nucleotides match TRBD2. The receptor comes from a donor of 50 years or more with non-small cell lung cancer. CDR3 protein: CAIPPGTRGGHTDTQYF. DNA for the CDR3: TGTGCCATCCCCCCCGGGACTAGAGGGGGGCACACAGATACGCAGTATTTT.